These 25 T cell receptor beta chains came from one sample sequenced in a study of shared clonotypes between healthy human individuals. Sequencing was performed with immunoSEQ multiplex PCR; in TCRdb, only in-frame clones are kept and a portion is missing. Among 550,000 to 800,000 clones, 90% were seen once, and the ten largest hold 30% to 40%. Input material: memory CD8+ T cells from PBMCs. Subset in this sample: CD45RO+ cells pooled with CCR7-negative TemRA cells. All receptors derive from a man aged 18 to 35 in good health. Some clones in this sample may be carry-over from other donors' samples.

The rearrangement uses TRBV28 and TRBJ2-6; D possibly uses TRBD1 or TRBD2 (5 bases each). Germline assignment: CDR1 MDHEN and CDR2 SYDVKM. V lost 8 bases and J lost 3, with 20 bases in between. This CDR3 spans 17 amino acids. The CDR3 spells CASRSGTLVHGANVLTF. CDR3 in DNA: TGTGCCAGCCGCTCCGGGACGCTAGTCCATGGGGCCAACGTCCTGACTTTC. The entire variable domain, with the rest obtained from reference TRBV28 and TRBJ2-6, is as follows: DVKVTQSSRYLVKRTGEKVFLECVQDMDHENMFWYRQDPGLGLRLIYFSYDVKMKEKGDIPEGYSVSREKKERFSLILESASTNQTSMYLCASRSGTLVHGANVLTFGAGSRLTVL.

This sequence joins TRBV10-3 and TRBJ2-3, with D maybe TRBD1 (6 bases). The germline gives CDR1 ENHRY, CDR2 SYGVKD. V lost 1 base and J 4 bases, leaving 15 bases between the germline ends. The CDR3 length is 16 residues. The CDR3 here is CAISELGVQGPDTQYF. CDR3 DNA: TGTGCCATCAGTGAGTTAGGGGTACAGGGCCCAGATACGCAGTATTTT.

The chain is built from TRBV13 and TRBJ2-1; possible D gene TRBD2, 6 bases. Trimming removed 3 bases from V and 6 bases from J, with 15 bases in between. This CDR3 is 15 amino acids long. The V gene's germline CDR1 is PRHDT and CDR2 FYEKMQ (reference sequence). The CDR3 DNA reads TGTGCCAGCAGCTTTACGGAGGGCTCTCTCAATGAGCAGTTCTTC. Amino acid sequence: CASSFTEGSLNEQFF.

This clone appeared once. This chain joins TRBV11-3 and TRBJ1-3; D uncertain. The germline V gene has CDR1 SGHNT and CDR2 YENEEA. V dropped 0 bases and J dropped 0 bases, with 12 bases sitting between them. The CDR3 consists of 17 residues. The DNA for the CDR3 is TGTGCCAGCAGCTTAGATCCCTGGGGAACCTCTGGAAACACCATATATTTT. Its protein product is CASSLDPWGTSGNTIYF. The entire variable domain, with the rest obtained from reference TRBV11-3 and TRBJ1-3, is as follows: EAGVVQSPRYKIIEKKQPVAFWCNPISGHNTLYWYLQNLGQGPELLIRYENEEAVDDSQLPKDRFSAERLKGVDSTLKIQPAELGDSAVYLCASSLDPWGTSGNTIYFGEGSWLTVV.

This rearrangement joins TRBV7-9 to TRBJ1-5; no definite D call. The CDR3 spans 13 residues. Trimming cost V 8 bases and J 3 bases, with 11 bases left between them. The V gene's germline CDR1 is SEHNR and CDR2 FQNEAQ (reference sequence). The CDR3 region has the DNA TGTGCCAGCGGTCCGGGGAACAATCAGCCCCAGCATTTT. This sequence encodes CASGPGNNQPQHF.

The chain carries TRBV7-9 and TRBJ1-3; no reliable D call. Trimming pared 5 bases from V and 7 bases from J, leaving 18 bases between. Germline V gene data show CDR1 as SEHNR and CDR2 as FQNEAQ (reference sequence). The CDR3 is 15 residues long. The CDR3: CASSQTLTSENTIYF. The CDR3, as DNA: TGTGCCAGCAGCCAGACCCTGACCTCAGAGAACACCATATATTTT.

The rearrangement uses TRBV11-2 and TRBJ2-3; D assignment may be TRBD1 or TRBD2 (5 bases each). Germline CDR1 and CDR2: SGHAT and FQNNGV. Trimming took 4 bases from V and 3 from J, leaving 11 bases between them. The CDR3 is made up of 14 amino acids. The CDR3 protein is CASSSLGATDTQYF. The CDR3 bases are TGTGCCAGCAGCTCACTAGGGGCAACAGATACGCAGTATTTT.

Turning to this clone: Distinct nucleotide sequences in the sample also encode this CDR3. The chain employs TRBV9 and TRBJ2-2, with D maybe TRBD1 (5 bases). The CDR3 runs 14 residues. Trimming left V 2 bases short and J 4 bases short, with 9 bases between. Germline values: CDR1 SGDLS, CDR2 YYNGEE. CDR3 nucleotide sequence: TGTGCCAGCAGCGTTGGTGGGGCCACCGGGGAGCTGTTTTTT. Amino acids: CASSVGGATGELFF.

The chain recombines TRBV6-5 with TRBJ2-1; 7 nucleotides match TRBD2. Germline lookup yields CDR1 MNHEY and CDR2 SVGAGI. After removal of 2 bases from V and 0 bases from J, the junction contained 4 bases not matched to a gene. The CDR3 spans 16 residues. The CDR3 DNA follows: TGTGCCAGCAGTTACGGGCGGGAGTACTCCTACAATGAGCAGTTCTTC. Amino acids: CASSYGREYSYNEQFF.

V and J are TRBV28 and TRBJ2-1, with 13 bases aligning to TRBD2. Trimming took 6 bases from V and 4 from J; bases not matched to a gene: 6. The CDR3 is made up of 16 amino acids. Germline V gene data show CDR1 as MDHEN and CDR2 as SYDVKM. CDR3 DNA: TGTGCCAGCAGGGCAGGGACTAGCGGGATGTACAATGAGCAGTTCTTC. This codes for CASRAGTSGMYNEQFF.

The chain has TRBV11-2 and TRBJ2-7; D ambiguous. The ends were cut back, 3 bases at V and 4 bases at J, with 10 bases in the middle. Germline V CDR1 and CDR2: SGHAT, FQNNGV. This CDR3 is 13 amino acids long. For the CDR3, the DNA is TGTGCCAGCAGCTTGATACGGATATACGAGCAGTACTTC. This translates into CASSLIRIYEQYF.

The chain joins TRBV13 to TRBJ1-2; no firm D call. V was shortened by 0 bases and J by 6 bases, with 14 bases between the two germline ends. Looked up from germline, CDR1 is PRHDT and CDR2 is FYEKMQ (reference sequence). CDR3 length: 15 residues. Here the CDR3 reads CASSLGDGKGDGYTF. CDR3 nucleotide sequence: TGTGCCAGCAGCTTAGGGGACGGGAAGGGCGATGGCTACACCTTC.

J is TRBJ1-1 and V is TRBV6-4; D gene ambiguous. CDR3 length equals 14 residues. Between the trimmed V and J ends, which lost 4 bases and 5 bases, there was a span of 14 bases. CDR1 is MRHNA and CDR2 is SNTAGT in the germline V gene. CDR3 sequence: CASSGMGRVTEAFF. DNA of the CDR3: TGTGCCAGCAGTGGTATGGGAAGGGTAACTGAAGCTTTCTTT.

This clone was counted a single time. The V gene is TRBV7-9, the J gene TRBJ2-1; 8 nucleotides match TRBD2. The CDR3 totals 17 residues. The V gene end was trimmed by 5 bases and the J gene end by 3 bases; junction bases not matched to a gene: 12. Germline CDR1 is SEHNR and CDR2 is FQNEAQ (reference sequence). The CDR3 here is CASSPTHKAGDYNEQFF. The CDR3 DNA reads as TGTGCCAGCAGCCCCACACATAAAGCGGGAGACTACAATGAGCAGTTCTTC.

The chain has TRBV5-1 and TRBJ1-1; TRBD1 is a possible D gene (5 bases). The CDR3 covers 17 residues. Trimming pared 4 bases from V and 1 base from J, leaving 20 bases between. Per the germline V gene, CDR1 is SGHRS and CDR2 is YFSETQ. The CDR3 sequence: CASSGGTWGIENTEAFF. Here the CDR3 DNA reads TGCGCCAGCAGCGGAGGGACTTGGGGCATAGAGAACACTGAAGCTTTCTTT.

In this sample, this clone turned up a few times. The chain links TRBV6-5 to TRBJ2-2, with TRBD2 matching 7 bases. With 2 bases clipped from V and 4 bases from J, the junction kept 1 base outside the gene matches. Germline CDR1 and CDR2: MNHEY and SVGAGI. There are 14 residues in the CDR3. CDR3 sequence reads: CASSYREGTGELFF. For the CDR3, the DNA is TGTGCCAGCAGTTACAGGGAGGGCACCGGGGAGCTGTTTTTT.

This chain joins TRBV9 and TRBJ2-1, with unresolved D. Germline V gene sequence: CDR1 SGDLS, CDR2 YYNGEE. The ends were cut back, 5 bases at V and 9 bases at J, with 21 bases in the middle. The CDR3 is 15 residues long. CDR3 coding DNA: TGTGCCAGCAGTCCCCACCTACTACTATTGGGTGAGCAGTTCTTC. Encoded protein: CASSPHLLLLGEQFF.

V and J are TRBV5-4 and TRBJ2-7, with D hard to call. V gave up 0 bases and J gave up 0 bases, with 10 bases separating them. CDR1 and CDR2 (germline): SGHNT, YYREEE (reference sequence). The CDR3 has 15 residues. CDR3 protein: CASSLESDHSYEQYF. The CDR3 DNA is TGTGCCAGCAGCTTGGAGAGCGACCACTCCTACGAGCAGTACTTC. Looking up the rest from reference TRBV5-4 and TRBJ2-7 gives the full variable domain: ETGVTQSPTHLIKTRGQQVTLRCSSQSGHNTVSWYQQALGQGPQFIFQYYREEENGRGNFPPRFSGLQFPNYSSELNVNALELDDSALYLCASSLESDHSYEQYFGPGTRLTVT.

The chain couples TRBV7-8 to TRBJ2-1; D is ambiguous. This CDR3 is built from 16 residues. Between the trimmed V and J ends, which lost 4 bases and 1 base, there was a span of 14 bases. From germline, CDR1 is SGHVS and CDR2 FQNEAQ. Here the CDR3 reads CASSSRGGRSYNEQFF. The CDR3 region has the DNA TGTGCCAGCAGCTCCCGAGGCGGACGTTCCTACAATGAGCAGTTCTTC.

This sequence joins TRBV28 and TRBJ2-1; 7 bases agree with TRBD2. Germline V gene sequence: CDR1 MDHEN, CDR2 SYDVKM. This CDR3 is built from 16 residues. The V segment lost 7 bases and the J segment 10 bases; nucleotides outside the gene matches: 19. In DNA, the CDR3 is TGTGCCAGCAAGCGGTCGGTCGGCGGGAGAAAAGGGGAGCAGTTCTTC. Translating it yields CASKRSVGGRKGEQFF.

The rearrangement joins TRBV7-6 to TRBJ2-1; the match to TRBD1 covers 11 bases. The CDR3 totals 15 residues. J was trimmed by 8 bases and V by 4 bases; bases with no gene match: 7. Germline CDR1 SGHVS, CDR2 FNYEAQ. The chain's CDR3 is CASSSAGDRGDEQFF. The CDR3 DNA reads TGTGCCAGCAGCTCTGCTGGGGACAGGGGGGATGAGCAGTTCTTC.

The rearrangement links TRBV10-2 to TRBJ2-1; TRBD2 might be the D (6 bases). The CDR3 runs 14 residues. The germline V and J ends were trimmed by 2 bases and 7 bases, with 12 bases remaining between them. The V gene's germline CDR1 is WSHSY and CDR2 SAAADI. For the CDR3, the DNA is TGCGCCAGCAGTGAGCGGGAGCCGGGGAATGAGCAGTTCTTC. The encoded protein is CASSEREPGNEQFF.

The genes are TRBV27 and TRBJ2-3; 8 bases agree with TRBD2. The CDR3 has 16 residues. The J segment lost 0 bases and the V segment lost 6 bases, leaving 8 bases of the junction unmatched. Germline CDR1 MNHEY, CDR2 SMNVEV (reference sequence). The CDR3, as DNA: TGTGCCAGCAGACCCGCGTTAGCGGGAAGCACAGATACGCAGTATTTT. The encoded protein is CASRPALAGSTDTQYF.

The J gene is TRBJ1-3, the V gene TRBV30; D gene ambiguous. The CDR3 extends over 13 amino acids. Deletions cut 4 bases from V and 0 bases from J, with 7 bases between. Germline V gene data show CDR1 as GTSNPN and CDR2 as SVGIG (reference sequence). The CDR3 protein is CAWIGYSGNTIYF. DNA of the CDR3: TGTGCCTGGATTGGTTACTCTGGAAACACCATATATTTT.

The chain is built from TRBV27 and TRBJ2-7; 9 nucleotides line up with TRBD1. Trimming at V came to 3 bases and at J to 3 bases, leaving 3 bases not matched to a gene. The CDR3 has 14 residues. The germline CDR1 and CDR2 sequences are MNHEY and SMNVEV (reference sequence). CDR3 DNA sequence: TGTGCCAGCAGTTTGGTGGGACAGGGCTACGAGCAGTACTTC. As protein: CASSLVGQGYEQYF.